The T cell receptor (beta chain) under discussion was sequenced for a study of blood T cell repertoires in COVID-19. Across the whole study: Acute and convalescent COVID-19 samples came from the United States, Italy and Spain. PBMCs, B-cell-depleted T cells, or T cells provided the cDNA or gDNA that made up the material.

In the study's own analysis: Quantification of nucleated cells was approximated via reference gene primer amplification. Sequencing was performed with immunoSEQ multiplex PCR; in TCRdb, only in-frame clones are kept and a portion is missing. V and J calls plus clone size are reproduced from that table; the DNA served to infer D and trimming. The sample records around 120,000 clones, almost 70% being singletons. Germline-derived CDR1 and CDR2 are SQVTM and ANQGSEA. This CDR3 contains 13 residues. Deletions cut 6 bases from V and 4 bases from J, with 15 bases between. The sample was peripheral blood. The chain has TRBV29-1 and TRBJ1-2; D uncertain. The sequence was obtained from a woman in her seventies with acute or convalescent COVID-19. CDR3 amino acids: CSVVGSQSYGYTF. The CDR3, as DNA: TGCAGCGTCGTGGGGAGCCAGAGCTATGGCTACACCTTC.